A single sample gave rise to the 30 T cell receptor beta chains below, sequenced in a study of shared clonotypes between healthy human individuals. This table comes from immunoSEQ multiplex PCR, and its TCRdb copy is limited to in-frame clones, with some not included. There are approximately 2.3 million clones in the sample; approximately 95% occur only once, and approximately 0.4% lies in the top ten. The sequencing input was naive CD4+ T cells from PBMCs. Sample subset: CD45RA+ positively selected. These receptors were taken from a man between 18 and 29 years old in good health. Some clones in this sample may be carry-over from other donors' samples.

This clone was picked up one time. V and J are TRBV28 and TRBJ1-1; D is unresolved. Germline CDR1 MDHEN, CDR2 SYDVKM. V was clipped by 2 bases and J by 4 bases, with 17 bases between them. This CDR3 has 16 residues. CDR3 coding DNA: TGTGCCAGCAGTTTAGTCTTGGGGAGCGATGGCACTGAAGCTTTCTTT. This codes for CASSLVLGSDGTEAFF. The variable domain in full, completed from reference TRBV28 and TRBJ1-1, reads DVKVTQSSRYLVKRTGEKVFLECVQDMDHENMFWYRQDPGLGLRLIYFSYDVKMKEKGDIPEGYSVSREKKERFSLILESASTNQTSMYLCASSLVLGSDGTEAFFGQGTRLTVV.

This clone was observed a handful of times. This same CDR3 is encoded by further DNA sequences in the sample. V is TRBV29-1 and J is TRBJ1-1, with unresolved D. This CDR3 has 12 amino acids. Looked up from germline, CDR1 is SQVTM and CDR2 is ANQGSEA. V was trimmed by 7 bases and J by 0 bases, leaving 9 bases between them. Written as DNA, the CDR3 is TGCAGCGCCGAGGGCCTGAACACTGAAGCTTTCTTT. Protein sequence: CSAEGLNTEAFF.

J is TRBJ1-5 and V is TRBV4-1; 7 positions match TRBD1. Germline CDR1 and CDR2: MGHRA and YSYEKL. The J segment lost 2 bases and the V segment lost 5 bases, leaving 3 bases of the junction unmatched. CDR3 length: 14 residues. The CDR3 DNA follows: TGCGCCAGCAGCGAAACAGGGGGCAATCAGCCCCAGCATTTT. Translating gives CASSETGGNQPQHF.

This chain uses TRBV7-7 with TRBJ2-3; 8 bases align to TRBD1. The CDR3 contains 13 residues. CDR1 and CDR2 from the germline V gene are SSHAT and FNYEAQ (reference sequence). The ends lost 5 bases at V and 6 bases at J; junction bases unmatched: 4. The CDR3 protein is CASSLDRGDTQYF. CDR3 bases: TGTGCCAGCAGCCTCGACAGGGGTGATACGCAGTATTTT.

This clone was seen only once. The V and J genes are TRBV5-4 and TRBJ1-1; 9 nucleotides align to TRBD1. V was pared by 5 bases and J by 4 bases, with 6 bases of the junction left unmatched. Germline V gene sequence: CDR1 SGHNT, CDR2 YYREEE (reference sequence). CDR3 size: 14 residues. The CDR3 nucleotides are TGTGCCAGCAGGAGGACAGGGGTGAGCACTGAAGCTTTCTTT. Its translation is CASRRTGVSTEAFF.

This chain uses TRBV18 with TRBJ2-2; D is perhaps TRBD1 (5 bases). The germline V gene encodes CDR1 KGHSH and CDR2 LQKENI. This CDR3 is 13 amino acids long. The V and J ends lost 5 bases and 5 bases respectively, with 9 bases between them. This chain's CDR3 is CASSAGLTGELFF. CDR3 DNA: TGTGCCAGCTCAGCAGGGTTAACCGGGGAGCTGTTTTTT.

This clone has only a few counts. This sequence joins TRBV30 and TRBJ1-1, with D possibly TRBD1 on 5 matching bases. V was shortened by 2 bases and J by 6 bases, with 13 bases between the two germline ends. Germline V gene sequence: CDR1 GTSNPN, CDR2 SVGIG (reference sequence). The CDR3 spans 13 residues. CDR3 sequence: CAWSSGARPEAFF. In nucleotides, the CDR3 is TGTGCCTGGAGTAGTGGGGCCCGTCCTGAAGCTTTCTTT. The complete variable domain, with remaining parts taken from reference TRBV30 and TRBJ1-1, reads SQTIHQWPATLVQPVGSPLSLECTVEGTSNPNLYWYRQAAGRGLQLLFYSVGIGQISSEVPQNLSASRPQDRQFILSSKKLLLSDSGFYLCAWSSGARPEAFFGQGTRLTVV.

The chain has TRBV10-3 and TRBJ1-2, with D hard to call. Trimming pared 3 bases from V and 11 bases from J, leaving 10 bases between. Germline loops: CDR1 ENHRY, CDR2 SYGVKD. The CDR3 is made up of 11 amino acids. CDR3 sequence (DNA): TGTGCCATCAGTGATCCCGGCCAATACACCTTC. As protein: CAISDPGQYTF.

The chain joins TRBV6-1 to TRBJ2-5; D may correspond to TRBD1 or TRBD2 (6 bases each). CDR1 and CDR2 from the germline V gene are MNHNS and SASEGT. The V end was cut by 1 base, the J end by 4 bases, with 13 bases between. The CDR3 runs 15 residues. This CDR3 is CASSEGGAHRETQYF. The CDR3 DNA reads TGTGCCAGCAGTGAAGGGGGGGCGCATAGAGAGACCCAGTACTTC.

About this clone: Other DNA sequences from this sample encode an identical CDR3 as well. CDR3 coding DNA: TGTGCCAGCAGCTTCTCTAGCACAGATACGCAGTATTTT. This gives the protein CASSFSSTDTQYF. V usage is TRBV7-3 and J usage is TRBJ2-3; D gene unclear. V lost 3 bases, J lost 0 bases, and 4 bases lay in between. This CDR3 has 13 residues. CDR1 SGHTA and CDR2 FQGTGA come from the germline V gene. Using reference TRBV7-3 and TRBJ2-3 for the parts outside the CDR3, the full variable domain is GAGVSQTPSNKVTEKGKYVELRCDPISGHTALYWYRQSLGQGPEFLIYFQGTGAADDSGLPNDRFFAVRPEGSVSTLKIQRTERGDSAVYLCASSFSSTDTQYFGPGTRLTVL.

The chain links TRBV10-3 to TRBJ2-1; 7 positions match TRBD2. The CDR3 extends over 14 amino acids. The ends lost 0 bases at V and 7 bases at J; junction bases unmatched: 3. The germline V gene has CDR1 ENHRY and CDR2 SYGVKD. The CDR3 here is CAISESDSGNEQFF. The CDR3 nucleotides read TGTGCCATCAGTGAGTCGGATAGCGGGAATGAGCAGTTCTTC.

The V gene is TRBV19, the J gene TRBJ2-7; the match to TRBD2 covers 13 bases. Losses at the gene ends were 3 bases for V and 3 bases for J; bases not matched to a gene: 5. Germline-derived CDR1 and CDR2 are LNHDA and SQIVND (reference sequence). CDR3 size: 16 residues. DNA of the CDR3: TGTGCCAGTAGTATGCAACTAGCGGGAGGGAACTACGAGCAGTACTTC. Residues: CASSMQLAGGNYEQYF.

The gene calls are TRBV9 and TRBJ2-3; tentatively, D is TRBD2 (6 bases). Germline V lookup: CDR1 SGDLS, CDR2 YYNGEE. V lost 1 base, J lost 1 base, and 13 bases lay in between. This CDR3 region has 16 residues. CDR3 loop: CASSVKEGRGTDTQYF. CDR3 DNA sequence: TGTGCCAGCAGCGTAAAGGAGGGCCGGGGCACAGATACGCAGTATTTT.

This chain connects TRBV18 to TRBJ2-1, with 9 bases fitting TRBD2. The trim removed 1 base at V and 0 bases at J, leaving 4 bases unmatched. CDR1 KGHSH and CDR2 LQKENI come from the germline V gene. CDR3 length: 17 amino acids. CDR3 DNA: TGTGCCAGCTCACCACGGTTTAGCGGGAGCTCCTACAATGAGCAGTTCTTC. Translated, it gives CASSPRFSGSSYNEQFF.

The rearrangement links TRBV7-8 to TRBJ1-2; D ambiguous. The germline V gene encodes CDR1 SGHVS and CDR2 FQNEAQ. Trimming took off 1 base at V and 0 bases at J, with 6 bases between the two ends. CDR3 length equals 14 residues. The CDR3: CASSLVNSNYGYTF. The CDR3 nucleotides are TGTGCCAGCAGCTTAGTTAACTCTAACTATGGCTACACCTTC. The variable domain in full, completed from reference TRBV7-8 and TRBJ1-2, reads GAGVSQSPRYKVAKRGQDVALRCDPISGHVSLFWYQQALGQGPEFLTYFQNEAQLDKSGLPSDRFFAERPEGSVSTLKIQRTQQEDSAVYLCASSLVNSNYGYTFGSGTRLTVV.

The CDR3 is CASKPLEAKNIQYF. CDR3 DNA: TGTGCCAGTAAGCCGCTCGAAGCCAAAAACATTCAGTACTTC. The chain employs TRBV19 and TRBJ2-4; D not resolved. Trimming removed 7 bases at V and 0 bases at J, with 10 bases between. This CDR3 has 14 residues. CDR1 is LNHDA, CDR2 SQIVND, per germline (reference sequence).

This chain uses TRBV30 with TRBJ1-2; TRBD1 is a possible D gene (6 bases). V lost 4 bases, J lost 7 bases, and 13 bases lay in between. This CDR3 contains 12 residues. Germline V lookup: CDR1 GTSNPN, CDR2 SVGIG (reference sequence). CDR3 region: CAWTFNRAGYTF. CDR3 nucleotides: TGTGCCTGGACATTCAACAGGGCTGGCTACACCTTC.

This chain connects TRBV18 to TRBJ1-2, with D perhaps matching TRBD1 (5 bases). V shed 3 bases and J shed 3 bases, with 11 bases lying between them. The CDR3 consists of 14 residues. CDR1 is KGHSH and CDR2 is LQKENI in the germline V gene. CDR3 residues: CASSPAPGDYGYTF. The CDR3 DNA sequence: TGTGCCAGCTCACCCGCGCCGGGGGACTATGGCTACACCTTC.

J is TRBJ1-4 and V is TRBV6-4; no clear D gene. The CDR3 spans 17 residues. CDR1 is MRHNA and CDR2 is SNTAGT in the germline V gene. Deletions cut 0 bases from V and 7 bases from J, with 18 bases between. CDR3 protein: CASSDSQGEREAEKLFF. In nucleotides, the CDR3 is TGTGCCAGCAGTGACTCACAAGGCGAGAGAGAGGCTGAAAAACTGTTTTTT.

V gene TRBV5-1 combines with J gene TRBJ2-7; TRBD2 aligns across 10 bases. The V gene's germline CDR1 is SGHRS and CDR2 YFSETQ. The CDR3 extends over 14 amino acids. V shed 4 bases and J 5 bases; nucleotides not matched to a gene: 6. The CDR3 sequence is CASSPGTSVHEQYF. In DNA form, the CDR3 reads TGCGCCAGCAGCCCCGGGACTAGCGTCCACGAGCAGTACTTC.

This clone has only one observation. The V call is TRBV10-3, the J call TRBJ2-1; 8 bases line up with TRBD2. The CDR3 is 12 amino acids. V lost 8 bases and J lost 9; bases outside the gene matches: 6. Looked up from germline, CDR1 is ENHRY and CDR2 is SYGVKD. For the CDR3, the DNA is TGTGCCATCCAGCGGGAGAGGGGTGAGCAGTTCTTC. Residues: CAIQRERGEQFF.

This clone has more than one count but fewer than ten. The rearrangement uses TRBV7-9 and TRBJ2-7; a weak D match, TRBD1 (6 bases). CDR1 is SEHNR, CDR2 FQNEAQ, per germline (reference sequence). Trimming shortened V by 5 bases and J by 3 bases, and 14 bases separated the two germline ends. The CDR3 sequence is 14 residues long. CDR3 bases: TGTGCCAGCAGCCCACCAAACAGGGTCTACGAGCAGTACTTC. This codes for CASSPPNRVYEQYF. Full variable domain (outside the CDR3, taken from reference TRBV7-9 and TRBJ2-7): DTGVSQNPRHKITKRGQNVTFRCDPISEHNRLYWYRQTLGQGPEFLTYFQNEAQLEKSRLLSDRFSAERPKGSFSTLEIQRTEQGDSAMYLCASSPPNRVYEQYFGPGTRLTVT.

The V gene is TRBV5-1, the J gene TRBJ2-7; 9 nucleotides align to TRBD2. From germline, CDR1 is SGHRS and CDR2 YFSETQ. The V segment lost 3 bases and the J segment 3 bases; nucleotides outside the gene matches: 4. This CDR3 is 14 amino acids long. CDR3 amino acids: CASSYSGGNYEQYF. The DNA for the CDR3 is TGCGCCAGCAGCTATAGCGGGGGAAACTACGAGCAGTACTTC.

As concerns this clone: Other DNA sequences of this sample code for an identical CDR3. The chain recombines TRBV28 with TRBJ1-2; no clear D gene. Per germline, CDR1 MDHEN and CDR2 SYDVKM. CDR3 length: 12 amino acids. The V gene lost 6 bases and the J gene lost 2 bases, with 7 bases spanning the gap. For the CDR3, the DNA is TGTGCCAGCAGCTCGCCAAACTATGGCTACACCTTC. It is translated as CASSSPNYGYTF.

The gene calls are TRBV5-4 and TRBJ1-2; possibly TRBD1 for D (6 bases). The germline CDR1 and CDR2 sequences are SGHNT and YYREEE (reference sequence). This CDR3 has 16 residues. V lost 4 bases and J 0 bases, leaving 16 bases between the germline ends. CDR3: CASSGGATSANYGYTF. The CDR3 bases are TGTGCCAGCAGCGGGGGGGCGACTAGCGCTAACTATGGCTACACCTTC.

CDR3 DNA sequence: TGTGCCAGCAGCTTAGCGTCCGCGGCGACAGCTTTCTTT. Amino acid sequence: CASSLASAATAFF. The rearrangement joins TRBV7-9 to TRBJ1-1; D is unclear. This CDR3 has 13 amino acids. The germline gives CDR1 SEHNR, CDR2 FQNEAQ (reference sequence). V was trimmed by 0 bases and J by 10 bases, leaving 12 bases between them.

This sequence joins TRBV5-1 and TRBJ1-2, with D possibly being TRBD1 (5 bases). Germline V gene lookup returns CDR1 SGHRS and CDR2 YFSETQ. The CDR3 runs to 13 residues. Trimming removed 7 bases at V and 5 bases at J, with 15 bases between. DNA for the CDR3: TGCGCCAGCCCCGGGCAGGGAAGGTATGGCTACACCTTC. It specifies CASPGQGRYGYTF. The complete variable domain, with remaining parts taken from reference TRBV5-1 and TRBJ1-2, reads KAGVTQTPRYLIKTRGQQVTLSCSPISGHRSVSWYQQTPGQGLQFLFEYFSETQRNKGNFPGRFSGRQFSNSRSEMNVSTLELGDSALYLCASPGQGRYGYTFGSGTRLTVV.

This chain's CDR3 is CASSYVDAYNEQFF. The CDR3 DNA sequence: TGTGCCAGCAGTTACGTCGACGCATACAATGAGCAGTTCTTC. The rearrangement joins TRBV6-6 to TRBJ2-1; D not resolved. The length of the CDR3 is 14 residues. The germline V gene has CDR1 MNHNY and CDR2 SVGAGI (reference sequence). Between the trimmed V and J ends, which lost 2 bases and 4 bases, there was a span of 9 bases.

There are a few counts of this clone. The V call is TRBV4-1, the J call TRBJ1-5, with 8 bases fitting TRBD1. CDR3 length: 17 amino acids. The V and J ends lost 4 bases and 1 base, in that order; junction bases with no gene match: 9. The V gene's germline CDR1 is MGHRA and CDR2 YSYEKL. CDR3 nucleotides: TGCGCCAGCAGCCCAAAGGACAGGGCTGCGAGCAATCAGCCCCAGCATTTT. Translated: CASSPKDRAASNQPQHF.

The chain links TRBV7-2 to TRBJ2-5, with 7 positions matching TRBD1. V shed 5 bases and J 4 bases; nucleotides not matched to a gene: 4. The germline V gene encodes CDR1 SGHTA and CDR2 FQGNSA. The CDR3 spans 13 residues. CDR3: CASSPWDRETQYF. In nucleotides, the CDR3 is TGTGCCAGCAGCCCGTGGGACAGAGAGACCCAGTACTTC.